One and the same sample provided the 24 T cell receptor beta chains below, sequenced in a study of shared clonotypes between healthy human individuals. Assay: immunoSEQ multiplex PCR; the TCRdb copy retains only in-frame clones and omits some. The sample contains more than 900,000 clones, 78% of which appear only once. Sequencing input: memory CD4+ T cells from PBMCs. The subset: CD45RA-negative fraction. The receptor set was obtained from a man aged 18 to 30 in good health. Some clones in this sample may be carry-over from other donors' samples.

The chain uses TRBV11-3 and TRBJ1-5; the D gene is possibly TRBD1 (5 bases). This CDR3 is 17 amino acids long. V was cut by 7 bases and J by 4 bases, with 23 bases left in between. CDR1 and CDR2 from the germline V gene are SGHNT and YENEEA. The CDR3: CASNRSLVSGLNQPQHF. The CDR3 region has the DNA TGTGCCAGCAATAGGTCTCTGGTATCAGGGTTAAATCAGCCCCAGCATTTT.

V and J are TRBV28 and TRBJ2-3, with 7 bases matching TRBD2. The length of the CDR3 is 15 residues. The junction had 7 bases not matched to a gene; V was cut back by 6 bases and J by 1 base. Germline V lookup: CDR1 MDHEN, CDR2 SYDVKM. The CDR3 here is CASSLRGGRTDTQYF. CDR3 coding DNA: TGTGCCAGCAGCCTAAGGGGAGGGCGCACAGATACGCAGTATTTT.

The chain carries TRBV5-4 and TRBJ2-7; tentative D call: TRBD1 (6 bases). Germline CDR1 and CDR2: SGHNT and YYREEE (reference sequence). V shed 4 bases and J shed 2 bases, with 13 bases lying between them. The CDR3 runs 14 residues. This chain's CDR3 is CASSPWGRPYEQYF. CDR3 bases: TGTGCCAGCAGCCCGTGGGGGCGACCCTACGAGCAGTACTTC.

This chain links TRBV2 with TRBJ2-1; D tentatively reads TRBD1 or TRBD2 (5 bases each). This CDR3 spans 15 amino acids. V was clipped by 6 bases and J by 2 bases, with 14 bases between them. The germline V gene has CDR1 SNHLY and CDR2 FYNNEI. The CDR3 DNA sequence: TGTGCCAGCAGAGGAGAGAGGGGAGCCTACAATGAGCAGTTCTTC. It translates to CASRGERGAYNEQFF.

On this clone itself: A much larger clone differs from this one at a single base, so this may be a read error. The sample has other DNA sequences that encode this CDR3 too. V usage is TRBV5-1 and J usage is TRBJ1-1; a possible D gene is TRBD1 (5 bases). V lost 0 bases and J 1 base, leaving 7 bases between the germline ends. The CDR3 covers 14 residues. Per the germline V gene, CDR1 is SGHRS and CDR2 is YFSETQ. The CDR3 region is CASSLGQTNTEAFF. The CDR3 nucleotides read TGCGCCAGCAGCTTGGGACAGACGAACACTGAAGCTTTCTTT.

The J gene is TRBJ1-1, the V gene TRBV18; D is undetermined. This CDR3 has 14 amino acids. Germline assignment: CDR1 KGHSH and CDR2 LQKENI. With 6 bases removed from V and 1 base from J, the gap between germline ends came to 12 bases. CDR3 bases: TGTGCCAGCTCCCACAACCCGGGGAACACTGAAGCTTTCTTT. This encodes CASSHNPGNTEAFF.

This rearrangement joins TRBV5-4 to TRBJ1-1; D may be TRBD1 (6 bases). Germline assignment: CDR1 SGHNT and CDR2 YYREEE (reference sequence). Trimming took 3 bases from V and 7 from J, leaving 13 bases between them. This CDR3 has 13 amino acids. CDR3 protein: CASSSRDILEAFF. CDR3 in DNA: TGTGCCAGCAGCTCCCGGGACATCCTTGAAGCTTTCTTT.

The rearrangement joins TRBV10-3 to TRBJ2-7; 11 bases are a match to TRBD2. The CDR3 is 15 residues long. Losses at the gene ends were 7 bases for V and 2 bases for J; bases not matched to a gene: 7. Germline CDR1 reads ENHRY; CDR2 reads SYGVKD. The chain's CDR3 is CAIKRTSGQTYEQYF. In DNA form, the CDR3 reads TGTGCCATCAAGAGGACTAGCGGGCAGACCTACGAGCAGTACTTC.

The chain is built from TRBV4-2 and TRBJ2-2; TRBD2 aligns across 11 bases. Germline values: CDR1 LGHNA, CDR2 YNFKEQ. V lost 3 bases, J lost 5 bases, and 2 bases stayed unmatched. The CDR3 consists of 15 residues. The CDR3 loop is CASSQIAGGTGELFF. CDR3 sequence (DNA): TGTGCCAGCAGCCAGATAGCGGGAGGGACCGGGGAGCTGTTTTTT.

The V gene is TRBV18, the J gene TRBJ2-2; perhaps TRBD1 as D (6 bases). The V and J ends lost 1 base and 4 bases respectively, with 10 bases between them. Germline CDR1 KGHSH, CDR2 LQKENI. The CDR3 consists of 15 residues. CDR3 bases: TGTGCCAGCTCACCACTACAGGGTACCACCGGGGAGCTGTTTTTT. This translates into CASSPLQGTTGELFF. The full variable domain, its missing parts supplied by reference TRBV18 and TRBJ2-2, is NAGVMQNPRHLVRRRGQEARLRCSPMKGHSHVYWYRQLPEEGLKFMVYLQKENIIDESGMPKERFSAEFPKEGPSILRIQQVVRGDSAAYFCASSPLQGTTGELFFGEGSRLTVL.

The V gene is TRBV28, the J gene TRBJ1-5; no reliable D call. CDR1 MDHEN and CDR2 SYDVKM come from the germline V gene. The V gene lost 6 bases and the J gene lost 0 bases, with 12 bases spanning the gap. The CDR3 is 15 residues long. CDR3 sequence: CASRSADNSNQPQHF. CDR3 nucleotide sequence: TGTGCCAGCAGGTCGGCGGATAATAGCAATCAGCCCCAGCATTTT.

This rearrangement joins TRBV5-1 to TRBJ1-1; 7 bases are a match to TRBD1. With 1 base clipped from V and 4 bases from J, the junction kept 1 base outside the gene matches. The CDR3 is made up of 13 amino acids. Per the germline V gene, CDR1 is SGHRS and CDR2 is YFSETQ. CDR3 nucleotide sequence: TGCGCCAGCAGCTTGTCAGGGGGCACTGAAGCTTTCTTT. It specifies CASSLSGGTEAFF.

As to this clone: Other nucleotide sequences in the sample specify the same CDR3. The chain recombines TRBV28 with TRBJ2-7, with a weak D call TRBD2 (6 bases). Germline loops: CDR1 MDHEN, CDR2 SYDVKM. V was shortened by 8 bases and J by 2 bases, with 7 bases between the two germline ends. CDR3 length: 11 amino acids. The CDR3 reads CASGGTYEQYF. In DNA, the CDR3 is TGTGCCAGCGGGGGGACCTACGAGCAGTACTTC. Combining the CDR3 with reference TRBV28 and TRBJ2-7 gives the whole variable domain DVKVTQSSRYLVKRTGEKVFLECVQDMDHENMFWYRQDPGLGLRLIYFSYDVKMKEKGDIPEGYSVSREKKERFSLILESASTNQTSMYLCASGGTYEQYFGPGTRLTVT.

Remarks on this clone: A read error may be the cause here, since a much bigger clone is one base away. This chain's CDR3 is CASSQDYRADYGYTF. DNA for the CDR3: TGCGCCAGCAGCCAAGACTACAGGGCGGACTATGGCTACACCTTC. V is TRBV4-3 and J is TRBJ1-2, with D perhaps TRBD1 (6 bases). The germline V and J ends were trimmed by 0 bases and 3 bases, with 11 bases remaining between them. Germline V CDR1 and CDR2: LGHNA, YSLEER. The CDR3 runs to 15 residues.

This clone was seen only once. This chain uses TRBV6-4 with TRBJ2-5; 9 nucleotides agree with TRBD2. The ends lost 6 bases at V and 5 bases at J; junction bases unmatched: 4. Germline V gene lookup returns CDR1 MRHNA and CDR2 SNTAGT. CDR3 length: 13 residues. CDR3 loop: CASRFSGSETQYF. The CDR3 nucleotides read TGTGCCAGCAGGTTTAGCGGGAGTGAGACCCAGTACTTC.

The genes are TRBV7-2 and TRBJ1-4, with D possibly being TRBD1 (6 bases). The germline CDR1 and CDR2 sequences are SGHTA and FQGNSA. Trimming shortened V by 1 base and J by 7 bases, and 13 bases separated the two germline ends. The CDR3 is 15 residues long. The CDR3 DNA sequence: TGTGCCAGCAGCTTAGGATTCAGGGGAGCTGAAAAACTGTTTTTT. Protein: CASSLGFRGAEKLFF.

This chain uses TRBV28 with TRBJ1-1; D unresolved. Germline V gene sequence: CDR1 MDHEN, CDR2 SYDVKM. This CDR3 contains 12 residues. The CDR3 here is CVSSQSNTEAFF. The CDR3 DNA reads as TGTGTCTCCTCACAATCGAACACTGAAGCTTTCTTT.

The table lists this clone with a count of one. The chain carries TRBV28 and TRBJ2-7, with 7 bases fitting TRBD1. CDR3 length equals 14 residues. Germline values: CDR1 MDHEN, CDR2 SYDVKM. The J segment lost 4 bases and the V segment lost 5 bases, leaving 8 bases of the junction unmatched. The CDR3 here is CASSKLTGLYEQYF. CDR3 DNA sequence: TGTGCCAGCAGTAAACTGACAGGGTTGTACGAGCAGTACTTC.

The chain is built from TRBV28 and TRBJ2-7, with D possibly matching TRBD2 (5 bases). CDR1 MDHEN and CDR2 SYDVKM come from the germline V gene. The CDR3 totals 13 residues. Trimming pared 7 bases from V and 3 bases from J, leaving 13 bases between. The CDR3 DNA reads as TGTGCCAGCACAATCCGGGGTTACTACGAGCAGTACTTC. It is translated as CASTIRGYYEQYF.

This clone was recorded a few times. The CDR3 nucleotides read TGTGCCAGCAGGAACAGGGGATCCGAGACCCAGTACTTC. Protein: CASRNRGSETQYF. This chain links TRBV21-1 with TRBJ2-5; TRBD1 is taken as the D call from the table, unchecked against the DNA. TRBV21-1 is marked as a pseudogene. CDR3 length: 13 residues.

The chain has TRBV2 and TRBJ2-5, with 10 bases identical to TRBD2. The CDR3 runs to 14 residues. Germline V gene lookup returns CDR1 SNHLY and CDR2 FYNNEI. With 7 bases clipped from V and 5 bases from J, the junction kept 7 bases outside the gene matches. CDR3 residues: CASTLAGAVETQYF. The CDR3 DNA reads as TGTGCCAGCACCCTAGCGGGAGCTGTTGAGACCCAGTACTTC.

There are many counts of this clone. The rearrangement joins TRBV5-1 to TRBJ2-2; D gene ambiguous. CDR1 is SGHRS and CDR2 is YFSETQ in the germline V gene. The V end lost 6 bases, the J end lost 0 bases, and 12 bases lay between the germline ends. This CDR3 has 15 amino acids. This CDR3 reads CASNLHSANTGELFF. CDR3 sequence (DNA): TGCGCCAGCAATTTGCACAGCGCGAACACCGGGGAGCTGTTTTTT.

This clone was seen more than once but under ten times. This sample includes further DNA sequences coding for the same CDR3. The genes are TRBV29-1 and TRBJ2-5; D gene unclear. The length of the CDR3 is 12 residues. Germline-derived CDR1 and CDR2 are SQVTM and ANQGSEA. The V end was cut by 4 bases, the J end by 1 base, with 7 bases between. CDR3 region: CSVGEPQETQYF. The DNA for the CDR3 is TGCAGCGTTGGGGAACCCCAAGAGACCCAGTACTTC.

The chain combines TRBV19 with TRBJ2-7; 7 nucleotides align to TRBD2. Per the germline V gene, CDR1 is LNHDA and CDR2 is SQIVND (reference sequence). The CDR3 extends over 16 amino acids. V shed 0 bases, J shed 4 bases, and the junction held 9 bases outside the gene matches. CDR3 DNA sequence: TGTGCCAGTAGTATAGATGGTACGGGAGGCTTGTACGAGCAGTACTTC. Translation: CASSIDGTGGLYEQYF.